This TCR beta chain was captured by sequencing in a study of blood T cells in healthy people across ages. A second PCR, run for about 6 to 11 cycles, used a sample-barcoded 5' primer plus a J-beta primer mix. The template-switch adaptor, which had 12 random nucleotides, put a tag on each cDNA molecule. TCRdb re-called the 5' RACE reads with MiXCR, one entry per CDR3 protein. The table has just over 1 million distinct CDR3 sequences, more than 35% seen once. The CDR3 length is 16 residues. V shed 4 bases, J shed 3 bases, and the junction held 11 bases outside the gene matches. Looked up from germline, CDR1 is DFQATT and CDR2 is SNEGSKA (reference sequence).

This receptor was identified in a woman aged 55-69 years in good health. Material for sequencing was blood. The V gene is TRBV20-1, the J gene TRBJ2-7; 11 bases match TRBD2. The CDR3 nucleotides read TGCAGTGCTACTACCGGGACTAGCGGCGAACTCTACGAGCAGTACTTC. Translated: CSATTGTSGELYEQYF.